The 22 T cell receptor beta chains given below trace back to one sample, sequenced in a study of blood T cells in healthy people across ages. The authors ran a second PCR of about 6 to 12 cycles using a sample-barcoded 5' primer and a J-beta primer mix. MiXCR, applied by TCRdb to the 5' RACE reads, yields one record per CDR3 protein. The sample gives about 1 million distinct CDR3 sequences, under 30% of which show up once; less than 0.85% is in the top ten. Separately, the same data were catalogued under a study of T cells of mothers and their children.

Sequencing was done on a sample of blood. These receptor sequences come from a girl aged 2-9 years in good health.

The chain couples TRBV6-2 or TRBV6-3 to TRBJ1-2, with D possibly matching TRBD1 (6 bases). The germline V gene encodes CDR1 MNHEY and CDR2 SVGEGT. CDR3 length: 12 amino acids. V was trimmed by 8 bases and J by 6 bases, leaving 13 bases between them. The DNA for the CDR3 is TGTGCCAGCCTCGGGACAACAAATGGCTACACCTTC. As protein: CASLGTTNGYTF.

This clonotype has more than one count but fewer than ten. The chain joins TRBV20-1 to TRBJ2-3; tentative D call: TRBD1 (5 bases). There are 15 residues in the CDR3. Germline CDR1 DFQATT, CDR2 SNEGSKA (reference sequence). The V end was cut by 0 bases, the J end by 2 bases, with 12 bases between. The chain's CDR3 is CSARDKGYYTDTQYF. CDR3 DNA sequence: TGCAGTGCTAGAGATAAGGGGTATTACACAGATACGCAGTATTTT.

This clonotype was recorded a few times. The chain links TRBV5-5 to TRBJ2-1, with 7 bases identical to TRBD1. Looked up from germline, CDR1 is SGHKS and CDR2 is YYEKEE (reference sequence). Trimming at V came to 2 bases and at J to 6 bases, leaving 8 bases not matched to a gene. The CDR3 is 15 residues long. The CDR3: CASSFPGQKGNEQFF. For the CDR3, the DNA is TGTGCCAGCAGCTTTCCGGGACAGAAGGGCAATGAGCAGTTCTTC.

Written as DNA, the CDR3 is TGTGCCAGCAGTTGGGACTTTGCTAATGAGCAGTTCTTC. Amino acids: CASSWDFANEQFF. The V call is TRBV27, the J call TRBJ2-5, with D possibly TRBD2 on 6 matching bases. The last part of the DNA fits TRBJ2-1 better; the J call may be wrong. This CDR3 contains 13 residues. Germline V gene data show CDR1 as MNHEY and CDR2 as SMNVEV (reference sequence).

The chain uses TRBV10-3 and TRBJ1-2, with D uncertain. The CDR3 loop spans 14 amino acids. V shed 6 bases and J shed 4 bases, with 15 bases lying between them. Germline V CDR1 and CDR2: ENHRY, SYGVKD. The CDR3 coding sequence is TGTGCCATCAGCCCTGGGCCCGACACCTATGGCTACACCTTC. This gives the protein CAISPGPDTYGYTF.

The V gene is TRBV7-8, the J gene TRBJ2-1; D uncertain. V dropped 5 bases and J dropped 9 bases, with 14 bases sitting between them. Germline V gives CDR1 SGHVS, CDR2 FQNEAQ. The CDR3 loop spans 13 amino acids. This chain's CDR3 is CASSPSGRGEQFF. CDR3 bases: TGTGCCAGCAGCCCGTCGGGTCGAGGTGAGCAGTTCTTC.

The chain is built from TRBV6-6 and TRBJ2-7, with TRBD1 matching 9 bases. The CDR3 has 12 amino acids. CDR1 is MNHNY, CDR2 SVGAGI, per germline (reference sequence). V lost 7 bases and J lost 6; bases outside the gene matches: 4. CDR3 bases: TGTGCCAGCAACCCGGGACAGGGCGAGCAGTACTTC. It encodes CASNPGQGEQYF.

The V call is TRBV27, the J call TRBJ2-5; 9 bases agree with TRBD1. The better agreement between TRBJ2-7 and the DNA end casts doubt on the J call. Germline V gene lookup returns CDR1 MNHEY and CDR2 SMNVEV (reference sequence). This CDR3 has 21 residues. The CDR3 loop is CASSWFWTRETGQGRPYEQYF. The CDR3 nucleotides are TGTGCCAGCAGTTGGTTTTGGACCCGGGAGACCGGACAGGGGAGGCCCTACGAGCAGTACTTC.

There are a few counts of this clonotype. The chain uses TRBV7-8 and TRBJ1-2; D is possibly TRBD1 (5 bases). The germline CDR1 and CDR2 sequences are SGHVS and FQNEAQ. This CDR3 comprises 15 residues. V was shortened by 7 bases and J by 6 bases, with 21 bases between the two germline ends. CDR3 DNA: TGTGCCAGCAACCCAGGAGAGGGGTCAGGGCATGGCTACACCTTC. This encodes CASNPGEGSGHGYTF.

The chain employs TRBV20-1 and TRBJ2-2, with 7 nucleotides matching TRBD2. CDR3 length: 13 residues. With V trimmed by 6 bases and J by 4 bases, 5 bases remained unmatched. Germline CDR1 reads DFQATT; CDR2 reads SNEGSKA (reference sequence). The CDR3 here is CSAEQRGTGELFF. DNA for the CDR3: TGCAGTGCAGAACAGCGGGGCACCGGGGAGCTGTTTTTT.

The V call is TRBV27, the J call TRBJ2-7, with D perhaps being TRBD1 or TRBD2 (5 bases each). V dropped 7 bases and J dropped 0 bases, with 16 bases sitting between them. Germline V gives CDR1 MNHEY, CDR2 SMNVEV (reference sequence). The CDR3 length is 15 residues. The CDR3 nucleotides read TGTGCCAGCACCAACACAGGAGGCAGCTCCTACGAGCAGTACTTC. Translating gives CASTNTGGSSYEQYF.

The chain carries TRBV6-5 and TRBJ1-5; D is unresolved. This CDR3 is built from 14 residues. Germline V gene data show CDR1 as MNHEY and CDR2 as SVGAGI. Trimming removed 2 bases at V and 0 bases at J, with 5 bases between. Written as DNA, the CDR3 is TGTGCCAGCAGTTACGAGTATAGCAATCAGCCCCAGCATTTT. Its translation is CASSYEYSNQPQHF.

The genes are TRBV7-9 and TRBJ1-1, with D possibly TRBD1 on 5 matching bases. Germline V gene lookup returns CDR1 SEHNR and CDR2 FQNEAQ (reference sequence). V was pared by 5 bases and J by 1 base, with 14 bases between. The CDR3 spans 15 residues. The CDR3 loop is CASSQGQGPNTEAFF. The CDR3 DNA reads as TGTGCCAGCAGCCAGGGTCAGGGACCGAACACTGAAGCTTTCTTT.

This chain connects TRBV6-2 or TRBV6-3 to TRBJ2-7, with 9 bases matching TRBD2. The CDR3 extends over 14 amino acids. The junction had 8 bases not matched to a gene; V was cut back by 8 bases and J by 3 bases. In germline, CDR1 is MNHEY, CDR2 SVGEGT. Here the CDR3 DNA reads TGTGCCAGCGGTCTAGCGGGGTTACTCTACGAGCAGTACTTC. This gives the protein CASGLAGLLYEQYF.

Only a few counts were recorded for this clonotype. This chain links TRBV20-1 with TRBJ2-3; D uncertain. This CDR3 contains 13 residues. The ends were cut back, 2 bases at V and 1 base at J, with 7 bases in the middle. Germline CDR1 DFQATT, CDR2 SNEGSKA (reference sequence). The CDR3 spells CSARFLGTDTQYF. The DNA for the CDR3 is TGCAGTGCTAGATTTTTGGGCACAGATACGCAGTATTTT.

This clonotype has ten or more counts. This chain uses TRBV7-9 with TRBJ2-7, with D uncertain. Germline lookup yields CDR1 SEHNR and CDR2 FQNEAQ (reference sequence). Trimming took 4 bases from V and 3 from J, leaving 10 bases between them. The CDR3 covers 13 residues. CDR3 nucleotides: TGTGCCAGCAGCTCATCCGGCGGCTACGAGCAGTACTTC. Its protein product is CASSSSGGYEQYF. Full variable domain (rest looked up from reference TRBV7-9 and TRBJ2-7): DTGVSQNPRHKITKRGQNVTFRCDPISEHNRLYWYRQTLGQGPEFLTYFQNEAQLEKSRLLSDRFSAERPKGSFSTLEIQRTEQGDSAMYLCASSSSGGYEQYFGPGTRLTVT.

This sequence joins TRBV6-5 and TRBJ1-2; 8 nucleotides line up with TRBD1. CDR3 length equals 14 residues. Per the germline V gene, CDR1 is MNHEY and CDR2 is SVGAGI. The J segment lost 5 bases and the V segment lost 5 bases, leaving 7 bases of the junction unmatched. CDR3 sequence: CASSQTGGRYGYTF. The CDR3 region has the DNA TGTGCCAGCAGTCAAACAGGGGGGCGTTATGGCTACACCTTC.

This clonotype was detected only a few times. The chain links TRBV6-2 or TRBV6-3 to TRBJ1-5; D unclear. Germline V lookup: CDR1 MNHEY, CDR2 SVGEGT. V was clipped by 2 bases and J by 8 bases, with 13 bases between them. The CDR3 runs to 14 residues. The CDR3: CASSYDRLEKPQHF. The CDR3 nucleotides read TGTGCCAGCAGTTACGACCGCTTGGAGAAGCCCCAGCATTTT.

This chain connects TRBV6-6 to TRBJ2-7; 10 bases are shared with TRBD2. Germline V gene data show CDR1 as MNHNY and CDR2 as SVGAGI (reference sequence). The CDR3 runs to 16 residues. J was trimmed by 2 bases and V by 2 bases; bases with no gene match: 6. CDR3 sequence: CASSYPSSGGTYEQYF. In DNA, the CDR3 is TGTGCCAGCAGTTACCCGTCTAGCGGGGGCACCTACGAGCAGTACTTC.

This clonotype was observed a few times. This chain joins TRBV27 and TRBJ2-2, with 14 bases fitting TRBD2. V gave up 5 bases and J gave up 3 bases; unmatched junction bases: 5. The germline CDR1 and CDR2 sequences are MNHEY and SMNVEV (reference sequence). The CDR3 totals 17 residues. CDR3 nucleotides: TGTGCCAGCAGTCGGACTAGCGGGGGGTCTTACACCGGGGAGCTGTTTTTT. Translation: CASSRTSGGSYTGELFF.

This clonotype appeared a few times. The CDR3 region has the DNA TGTGCCTACCCAGGGGGGGTCTCTGAGACCCAGTACTTC. It is translated as CAYPGGVSETQYF. The chain couples TRBV2 to TRBJ2-5; D may correspond to TRBD1 or TRBD2 (7 bases each). This CDR3 has 13 amino acids. The germline V gene has CDR1 SNHLY and CDR2 FYNNEI. Trimming stripped 11 bases from V and 5 bases from J, with 18 bases between.

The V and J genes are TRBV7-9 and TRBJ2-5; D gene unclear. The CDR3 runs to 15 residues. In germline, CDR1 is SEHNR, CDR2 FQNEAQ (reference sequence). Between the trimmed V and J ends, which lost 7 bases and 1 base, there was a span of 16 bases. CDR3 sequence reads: CASTLLENSQETQYF. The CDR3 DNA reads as TGTGCCAGCACCCTCCTTGAGAATAGCCAAGAGACCCAGTACTTC.